Presented here are 10 T cell receptor beta chains from one specimen sequenced in a study of T cell responses to AZD1222 COVID-19 vaccine. Only in-frame clones appear in the TCRdb table, and some are missing; sequencing was by immunoSEQ multiplex PCR. The sample comprises approximately 180,000 clones, more than 90% of which are singletons, and about 3% rests with the top ten. This specimen was peripheral blood, taken on day 0 of AZD1222 vaccination. The source is an adult in good health.

V usage is TRBV27 and J usage is TRBJ1-1; 9 bases align to TRBD1. This CDR3 is 16 amino acids long. Germline trimming cut 2 bases from V and 5 bases from J; bases unmatched to any gene: 9. Germline loops: CDR1 MNHEY, CDR2 SMNVEV (reference sequence). The CDR3 loop is CASSLERTGTGTEAFF. CDR3 DNA: TGTGCCAGCAGTTTAGAACGGACAGGGACAGGGACTGAAGCTTTCTTT.

The gene calls are TRBV30 and TRBJ2-5; D possibly uses TRBD1 or TRBD2 (5 bases each). The V gene lost 0 bases and the J gene lost 3 bases, with 8 bases spanning the gap. Looked up from germline, CDR1 is GTSNPN and CDR2 is SVGIG (reference sequence). The CDR3 runs to 13 residues. CDR3 sequence (DNA): TGTGCCTGGAGTGTACTAGGGGAAGAGACCCAGTACTTC. It specifies CAWSVLGEETQYF.

The genes are TRBV27 and TRBJ1-1, with D uncertain. This CDR3 contains 15 residues. V dropped 3 bases and J dropped 1 base, with 12 bases sitting between them. CDR1 MNHEY and CDR2 SMNVEV come from the germline V gene (reference sequence). The CDR3 nucleotides are TGTGCCAGCAGTTTCATCGGGCAGCCGAACACTGAAGCTTTCTTT. Translation: CASSFIGQPNTEAFF.

The chain couples TRBV6-4 to TRBJ1-1; D remains unclear. The ends were cut back, 10 bases at V and 2 bases at J, with 8 bases in the middle. The CDR3 is 11 amino acids. CDR1 is MRHNA, CDR2 SNTAGT, per germline. The CDR3 loop reads CATRSNTEAFF. For the CDR3, the DNA is TGTGCCACCCGGTCAAACACTGAAGCTTTCTTT.

The CDR3 DNA sequence: TGTGCCGTAAGCTCGGGACAGCTCGAGGTCCAGCCCCAGCATTTT. Translated: CAVSSGQLEVQPQHF. The chain combines TRBV19 with TRBJ1-5; 7 nucleotides line up with TRBD1. The length of the CDR3 is 15 residues. Per the germline V gene, CDR1 is LNHDA and CDR2 is SQIVND (reference sequence). Trimming took 11 bases from V and 7 from J; bases not matched to a gene: 17.

The chain combines TRBV6-5 with TRBJ2-7, with 7 bases identical to TRBD2. Germline CDR1 reads MNHEY; CDR2 reads SVGAGI. The CDR3 runs to 15 residues. V gave up 8 bases and J gave up 1 base; unmatched junction bases: 11. CDR3: CASDGTSVKSYEQYF. The CDR3 DNA follows: TGTGCCAGCGACGGAACTAGCGTTAAATCCTACGAGCAGTACTTC.

This chain connects TRBV7-9 to TRBJ1-2; D perhaps matches TRBD1 (5 bases). The germline gives CDR1 SEHNR, CDR2 FQNEAQ (reference sequence). There are 17 residues in the CDR3. V was shortened by 5 bases and J by 0 bases, with 19 bases between the two germline ends. CDR3 loop: CASSSTLAGPANYGYTF. The CDR3 bases are TGTGCCAGCAGCAGCACCCTGGCAGGGCCCGCTAACTATGGCTACACCTTC.

This rearrangement joins TRBV19 to TRBJ2-7; D gene uncertain. The germline gives CDR1 LNHDA, CDR2 SQIVND (reference sequence). This CDR3 contains 14 residues. Trimming left V 2 bases short and J 2 bases short, with 10 bases between. CDR3 DNA sequence: TGTGCCAGTAGTATATCGGTCGGTACCTACGAGCAGTACTTC. It specifies CASSISVGTYEQYF.

V is TRBV6-1 and J is TRBJ2-5, with a tentative D call TRBD2 (5 bases). The germline gives CDR1 MNHNS, CDR2 SASEGT. This CDR3 region has 12 residues. V lost 3 bases to trimming and J lost 5 bases, with 7 bases between them. CDR3 nucleotide sequence: TGTGCCAGCAGTGAGAGGGTTGAGACCCAGTACTTC. Its translation is CASSERVETQYF.

The chain joins TRBV19 to TRBJ2-7; D perhaps matches TRBD2 (7 bases). The CDR3 is made up of 13 amino acids. Germline V gene data show CDR1 as LNHDA and CDR2 as SQIVND (reference sequence). Trimming took 6 bases from V and 3 from J, leaving 12 bases between them. The CDR3 nucleotides are TGTGCCAGTAGCCCGGGGGGCGGCTACGAGCAGTACTTC. Encoded protein: CASSPGGGYEQYF.